Below are 24 T cell receptor beta chains sequenced from a single sample in a study of blood T cell repertoires in COVID-19. Data came from immunoSEQ multiplex PCR; TCRdb stores just in-frame clones and leaves some out. The sample shows about 280,000 clones, 85% of them seen only once. The source material was PBMCs or T cells enriched from blood (not recorded which). These receptors were collected from a woman in her fifties or sixties who had recovered from COVID-19.

The table lists this clone with a few counts. This chain connects TRBV5-1 to TRBJ2-7, with D tentatively TRBD1 (6 bases). Looked up from germline, CDR1 is SGHRS and CDR2 is YFSETQ. The length of the CDR3 is 15 residues. The V end was cut by 0 bases, the J end by 3 bases, with 13 bases between. DNA of the CDR3: TGCGCCAGCAGCTTGGCCTGGGACACCCACTACGAGCAGTACTTC. Encoded protein: CASSLAWDTHYEQYF. The variable domain in full, completed from reference TRBV5-1 and TRBJ2-7, reads KAGVTQTPRYLIKTRGQQVTLSCSPISGHRSVSWYQQTPGQGLQFLFEYFSETQRNKGNFPGRFSGRQFSNSRSEMNVSTLELGDSALYLCASSLAWDTHYEQYFGPGTRLTVT.

The rearrangement uses TRBV5-1 and TRBJ2-4, with TRBD2 identical over 13 bases. Germline CDR1 is SGHRS and CDR2 is YFSETQ. The V gene end was trimmed by 0 bases and the J gene end by 9 bases; junction bases not matched to a gene: 6. The CDR3 extends over 16 amino acids. DNA for the CDR3: TGCGCCAGCAGCTTGGGGACTAGCGGGGGCTTTGGCATTCAGTACTTC. Its protein product is CASSLGTSGGFGIQYF.

CDR3 DNA sequence: TGTGCCAGCTCACCAGGGACAGGGGGCTCAGCTTTCTTT. Translation: CASSPGTGGSAFF. The chain is built from TRBV18 and TRBJ1-1, with TRBD1 matching over 12 bases. This CDR3 has 13 residues. Unmatched junction bases numbered 2, after V lost 2 bases and J lost 10 bases. CDR1 is KGHSH, CDR2 LQKENI, per germline.

Regarding this clone: Other DNA sequences in this sample translate to the same CDR3. The V gene is TRBV18, the J gene TRBJ1-5; 8 bases agree with TRBD1. The CDR3 has 16 amino acids. In germline, CDR1 is KGHSH, CDR2 LQKENI. J gave up 4 bases and V 1 base, and 6 bases lay outside the gene matches. For the CDR3, the DNA is TGTGCCAGCTCACCACAGGGGCAGGGGGCGAATCAGCCCCAGCATTTT. It encodes CASSPQGQGANQPQHF.

This clone was detected once. The chain combines TRBV9 with TRBJ2-3, with a possible D match to TRBD1 (6 bases). The CDR3 has 16 residues. V was clipped by 0 bases and J by 2 bases, with 13 bases between them. Germline CDR1 reads SGDLS; CDR2 reads YYNGEE. The CDR3 sequence is CASSVGLNRDTDTQYF. The CDR3 coding sequence is TGTGCCAGCAGCGTAGGGCTGAACAGGGACACAGATACGCAGTATTTT.

This clone was picked up one time. The chain joins TRBV19 to TRBJ1-2; D unresolved. CDR1 LNHDA and CDR2 SQIVND come from the germline V gene (reference sequence). Trimming pared 6 bases from V and 5 bases from J, leaving 10 bases between. The CDR3 has 12 amino acids. CDR3 sequence: CASRVEVYGYTF. The DNA for the CDR3 is TGTGCCAGTAGAGTGGAGGTTTATGGCTACACCTTC.

As regards this clone: Mismatch with germline at one junction end may stem from a read error. The rearrangement uses TRBV19 and TRBJ1-5; D gene uncertain. From germline, CDR1 is LNHDA and CDR2 SQIVND (reference sequence). The CDR3 runs 11 residues. The CDR3 DNA reads as TGTGCCAGTAGTATAGATCAGGCCCAGCATTTT. This codes for CASSIDQAQHF.

Details on this clone: Other nucleotide sequences from this sample produce the same CDR3. This CDR3 reads CASSLRTGEAFF. The CDR3, as DNA: TGTGCCAGCAGTTTAAGGACAGGAGAAGCTTTCTTT. The chain couples TRBV27 to TRBJ1-1; 7 nucleotides line up with TRBD1. The CDR3 spans 12 residues. Trimming took 2 bases from V and 8 from J; bases not matched to a gene: 2. CDR1 is MNHEY, CDR2 SMNVEV, per germline (reference sequence).

The sample holds a few counts of this clone. The chain is built from TRBV18 and TRBJ1-3; 11 bases line up with TRBD1. J gave up 3 bases and V 3 bases, and 13 bases lay outside the gene matches. The V gene's germline CDR1 is KGHSH and CDR2 LQKENI. This CDR3 comprises 19 residues. DNA of the CDR3: TGTGCCAGCTCACCCCAAGGACAGGGGGCCGCCCGTCGTGGAAACACCATATATTTT. It translates to CASSPQGQGAARRGNTIYF.

The rearrangement links TRBV30 to TRBJ1-5, with 8 bases lining up with TRBD1. Germline CDR1 GTSNPN, CDR2 SVGIG (reference sequence). This CDR3 has 16 residues. V trimming: 0 bases; J trimming: 5 bases; junction bases outside the gene matches: 9. The CDR3 DNA reads as TGTGCCTGGAGTGTACCTCAGGGGGCCGGGGATCAGCCCCAGCATTTT. It encodes CAWSVPQGAGDQPQHF.

The CDR3 DNA follows: TGTGCCAGTAGTACCTCACGGACAGGAGACACCGGGGAGCTGTTTTTT. Its translation is CASSTSRTGDTGELFF. J is TRBJ2-2 and V is TRBV19; 7 bases line up with TRBD1. J lost 3 bases, V lost 4 bases, and 8 bases had no gene match. Germline loops: CDR1 LNHDA, CDR2 SQIVND (reference sequence). CDR3 length: 16 amino acids.

The chain employs TRBV9 and TRBJ1-5; tentatively, D is TRBD1 (6 bases). Germline CDR1 is SGDLS and CDR2 is YYNGEE. V was cut by 0 bases and J by 0 bases, with 25 bases left in between. The CDR3 is 21 amino acids. CDR3 coding DNA: TGTGCCAGCAGCGTAGCTACGAGGGGCAGAACCGGGGGGCTTAGCAATCAGCCCCAGCATTTT. Its translation is CASSVATRGRTGGLSNQPQHF.

The chain links TRBV14 to TRBJ2-3; possibly TRBD2 for D (7 bases). The germline CDR1 and CDR2 sequences are SGHDN and FVKESK. CDR3 length equals 14 residues. V was cut by 3 bases and J by 2 bases, with 9 bases left in between. The CDR3 here is CASSHGGPTDTQYF. CDR3 in DNA: TGTGCCAGCAGCCACGGGGGGCCCACAGATACGCAGTATTTT.

The chain recombines TRBV18 with TRBJ2-7; 7 bases line up with TRBD1. The junction had 1 base not matched to a gene; V was cut back by 3 bases and J by 2 bases. Germline V CDR1 and CDR2: KGHSH, LQKENI. The CDR3 runs to 13 residues. CDR3 in DNA: TGTGCCAGCTCACCGCAGGGGGCCTACGAGCAGTACTTC. Protein: CASSPQGAYEQYF.

This rearrangement joins TRBV27 to TRBJ1-5; TRBD1 agrees at 9 bases. Germline trimming cut 0 bases from V and 5 bases from J; bases unmatched to any gene: 5. Germline V gives CDR1 MNHEY, CDR2 SMNVEV (reference sequence). CDR3 length equals 16 residues. The CDR3 loop reads CASSLSWDREDQPQHF. As DNA, the CDR3 is TGTGCCAGCAGTTTATCGTGGGACAGGGAGGATCAGCCCCAGCATTTT.

This clone showed up just once. V gene TRBV29-1 combines with J gene TRBJ1-4, with TRBD1 as a possible D gene (6 bases). The V end was cut by 7 bases, the J end by 5 bases, with 11 bases between. This CDR3 contains 12 residues. Germline values: CDR1 SQVTM, CDR2 ANQGSEA. The CDR3 protein is CSAGATNEKLFF. Written as DNA, the CDR3 is TGCAGCGCGGGGGCCACCAATGAAAAACTGTTTTTT.

This clone was seen more than once but under ten times. The CDR3 spells CASREQQNQPQHF. The CDR3 region has the DNA TGTGCCAGTAGGGAACAGCAAAATCAGCCCCAGCATTTT. The V and J genes are TRBV19 and TRBJ1-5; D is unclear. The germline gives CDR1 LNHDA, CDR2 SQIVND (reference sequence). CDR3 size: 13 residues. Trimming cost V 6 bases and J 4 bases, with 10 bases left between them.

The chain links TRBV19 to TRBJ1-1, with a possible D match to TRBD1 (5 bases). Trimming removed 2 bases from V and 1 base from J, with 17 bases in between. The CDR3 has 17 residues. CDR1 is LNHDA, CDR2 SQIVND, per germline (reference sequence). The CDR3 is CASSITSTLTGNTEAFF. The CDR3 bases are TGTGCCAGTAGTATAACCTCGACCTTAACAGGGAACACTGAAGCTTTCTTT.

This clone was detected only once. The chain couples TRBV5-1 to TRBJ1-5; unclear D gene. The CDR3 length is 13 residues. Germline loops: CDR1 SGHRS, CDR2 YFSETQ. Trimming took 1 base from V and 7 from J, leaving 9 bases between them. In DNA form, the CDR3 reads TGCGCCAGCAGCTTGTGGAGTGGGCAGCCCCAGCATTTT. Encoded protein: CASSLWSGQPQHF.

The CDR3 nucleotides are TGTGCCAGCAGAAGGGGTTCTAATGAAAAACTGTTTTTT. This gives the protein CASRRGSNEKLFF. The chain combines TRBV6-5 with TRBJ1-4; D is possibly TRBD1 (5 bases). From germline, CDR1 is MNHEY and CDR2 SVGAGI. Trimming took off 6 bases at V and 3 bases at J, with 8 bases between the two ends. CDR3 length equals 13 residues.

The V and J genes are TRBV2 and TRBJ1-2; D is undetermined. The CDR3 loop spans 14 amino acids. Trimming took 4 bases from V and 4 from J, leaving 13 bases between them. Germline V CDR1 and CDR2: SNHLY, FYNNEI. In nucleotides, the CDR3 is TGTGCCAGCAGTGTTGACCGGGATTCCTATGGCTACACCTTC. Translation: CASSVDRDSYGYTF.

The rearrangement uses TRBV5-4 and TRBJ2-7; 7 nucleotides match TRBD1. The V gene's germline CDR1 is SGHNT and CDR2 YYREEE (reference sequence). The CDR3 has 12 residues. The V segment lost 4 bases and the J segment 8 bases; nucleotides outside the gene matches: 6. CDR3 amino acids: CASSIDRVQQYF. DNA of the CDR3: TGTGCCAGCAGCATAGACAGGGTCCAGCAGTACTTC.

The V gene is TRBV25-1, the J gene TRBJ1-1; maybe TRBD1 (6 bases). V gave up 6 bases and J gave up 6 bases, with 23 bases separating them. The CDR3 loop spans 16 amino acids. In germline, CDR1 is MGHDK, CDR2 SYGVNS. This CDR3 is CASRRADRDISPEAFF. CDR3 DNA: TGTGCCAGCAGGAGGGCCGACCGGGACATCTCCCCTGAAGCTTTCTTT. Full variable domain (remainder filled in from reference TRBV25-1 and TRBJ1-1): EADIYQTPRYLVIGTGKKITLECSQTMGHDKMYWYQQDPGMELHLIHYSYGVNSTEKGDLSSESTVSRIRTEHFPLTLESARPSHTSQYLCASRRADRDISPEAFFGQGTRLTVV.

The chain has TRBV2 and TRBJ1-6; unclear D gene. In germline, CDR1 is SNHLY, CDR2 FYNNEI. There are 15 residues in the CDR3. The germline V and J ends were trimmed by 6 bases and 9 bases, with 18 bases remaining between them. CDR3 protein: CASRGRTGSSSPLHF. Written as DNA, the CDR3 is TGTGCCAGCAGGGGCCGGACGGGAAGTAGTTCACCCCTCCACTTT.